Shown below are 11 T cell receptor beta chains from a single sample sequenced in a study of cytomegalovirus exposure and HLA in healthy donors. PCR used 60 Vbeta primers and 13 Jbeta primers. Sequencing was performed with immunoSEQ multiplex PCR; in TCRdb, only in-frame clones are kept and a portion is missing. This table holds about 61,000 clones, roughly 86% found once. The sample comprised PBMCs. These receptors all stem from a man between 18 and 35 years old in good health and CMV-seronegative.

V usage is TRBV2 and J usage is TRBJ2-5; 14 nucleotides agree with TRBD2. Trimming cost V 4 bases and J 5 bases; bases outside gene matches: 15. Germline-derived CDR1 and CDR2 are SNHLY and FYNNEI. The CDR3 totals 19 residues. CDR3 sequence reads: CASSGRTGTSGGGGETQYF. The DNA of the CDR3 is TGTGCCAGCAGTGGCCGTACCGGGACTAGCGGGGGCGGTGGGGAGACCCAGTACTTC.

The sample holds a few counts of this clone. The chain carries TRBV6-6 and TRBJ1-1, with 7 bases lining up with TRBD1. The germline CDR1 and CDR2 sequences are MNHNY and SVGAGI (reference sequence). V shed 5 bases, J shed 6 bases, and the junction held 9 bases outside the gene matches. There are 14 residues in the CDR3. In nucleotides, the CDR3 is TGTGCCAGCAGTCGAACAGGGGTGGTCGCTGAAGCTTTCTTT. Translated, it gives CASSRTGVVAEAFF.

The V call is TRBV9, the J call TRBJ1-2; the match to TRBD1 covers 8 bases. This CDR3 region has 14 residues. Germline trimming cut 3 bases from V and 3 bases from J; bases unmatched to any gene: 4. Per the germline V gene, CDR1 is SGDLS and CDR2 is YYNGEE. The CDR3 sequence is CASSGQGTYYGYTF. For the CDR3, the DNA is TGTGCCAGCAGCGGACAGGGGACGTACTATGGCTACACCTTC.

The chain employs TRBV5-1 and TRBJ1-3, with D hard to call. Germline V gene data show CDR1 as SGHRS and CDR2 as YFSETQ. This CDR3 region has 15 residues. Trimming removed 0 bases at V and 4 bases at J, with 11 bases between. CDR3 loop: CASSLDRVSGNTIYF. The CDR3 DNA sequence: TGCGCCAGCAGCTTGGACCGGGTTTCGGGAAACACCATATATTTT.

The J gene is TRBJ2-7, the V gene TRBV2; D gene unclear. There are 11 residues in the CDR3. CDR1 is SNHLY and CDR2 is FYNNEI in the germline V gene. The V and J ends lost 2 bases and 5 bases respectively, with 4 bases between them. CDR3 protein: CASSESHEQYF. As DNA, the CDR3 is TGTGCCAGCAGTGAAAGCCACGAGCAGTACTTC.

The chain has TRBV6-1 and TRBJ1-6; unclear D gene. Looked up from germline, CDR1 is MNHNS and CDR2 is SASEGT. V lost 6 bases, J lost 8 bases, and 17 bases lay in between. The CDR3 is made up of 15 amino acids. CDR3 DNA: TGTGCCAGCAGGGGTGATACTAACCCATATTCACCCCTCCACTTT. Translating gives CASRGDTNPYSPLHF.

The CDR3 bases are TGCGCCAGCAGCCAACGATGGGGAGGGTATACCGGGGAGCTGTTTTTT. Translated: CASSQRWGGYTGELFF. V usage is TRBV4-1 and J usage is TRBJ2-2; 7 bases map to TRBD2. Germline loops: CDR1 MGHRA, CDR2 YSYEKL. V lost 2 bases to trimming and J lost 5 bases; unmatched junction nucleotides: 8. CDR3 length equals 16 residues.

DNA of the CDR3: TGTGCCAGCAGTTCGACAGGGGCGCGGGGTTTGAACACTGAAGCTTTCTTT. It translates to CASSSTGARGLNTEAFF. V and J are TRBV28 and TRBJ1-1, with 8 positions matching TRBD1. CDR3 length: 17 amino acids. V lost 4 bases and J lost 0; bases outside the gene matches: 10. Germline V gene lookup returns CDR1 MDHEN and CDR2 SYDVKM.

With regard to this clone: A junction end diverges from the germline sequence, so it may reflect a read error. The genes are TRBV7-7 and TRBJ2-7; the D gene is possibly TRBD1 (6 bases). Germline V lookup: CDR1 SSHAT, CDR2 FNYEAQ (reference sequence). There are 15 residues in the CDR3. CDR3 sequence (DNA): TGTGCTAGCAGCCCTGACAGGTCAGGGGCCTACGAGCAGTACTTC. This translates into CASSPDRSGAYEQYF.

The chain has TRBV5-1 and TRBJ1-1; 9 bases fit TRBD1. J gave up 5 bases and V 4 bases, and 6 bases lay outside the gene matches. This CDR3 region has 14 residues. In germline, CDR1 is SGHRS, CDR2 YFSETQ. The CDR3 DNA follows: TGCGCCAGCAGCCTGGGACAGGGAAGAACTGAAGCTTTCTTT. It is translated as CASSLGQGRTEAFF. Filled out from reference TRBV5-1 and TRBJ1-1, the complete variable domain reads KAGVTQTPRYLIKTRGQQVTLSCSPISGHRSVSWYQQTPGQGLQFLFEYFSETQRNKGNFPGRFSGRQFSNSRSEMNVSTLELGDSALYLCASSLGQGRTEAFFGQGTRLTVV.

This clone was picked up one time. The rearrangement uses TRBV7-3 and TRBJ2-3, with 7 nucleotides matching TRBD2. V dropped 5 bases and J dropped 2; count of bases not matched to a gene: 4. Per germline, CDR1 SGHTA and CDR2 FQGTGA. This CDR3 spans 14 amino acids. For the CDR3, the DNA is TGTGCCAGCAGCCCCAGCGGGGACACAGATACGCAGTATTTT. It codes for CASSPSGDTDTQYF. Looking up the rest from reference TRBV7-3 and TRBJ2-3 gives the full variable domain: GAGVSQTPSNKVTEKGKYVELRCDPISGHTALYWYRQSLGQGPEFLIYFQGTGAADDSGLPNDRFFAVRPEGSVSTLKIQRTERGDSAVYLCASSPSGDTDTQYFGPGTRLTVL.